This T cell receptor beta chain emerged from a study of identical twins listed by TCRdb under 2016. The study in broad terms: To test whether fetal clonotypes persist, this study deep-sequenced TCR alpha and beta repertoires from monozygotic twins, from unrelated adults of various ages, and from cord blood. Replicate twin experiments were performed at different times using different library preparation protocols to rule out contamination. General study outcomes and caveats: Out-of-frame TCR alpha sequences shared between twins showed an excess of low generation-probability sequences compared with coincidental sharing between unrelated individuals. Recombination models systematically underestimated out-of-frame TCR alpha sharing in monozygotic twins but agreed with sharing between unrelated individuals. Invariant T cells such as MAIT and iNKT could partly confound zero-insertion analyses, although diverse VJ usage argued against such confounding for most clonotypes. Excess twin sharing in beta out-of-frame sequences was weaker because fewer shared sequences lowered the signal-to-noise ratio. Conclusions relied on cross-sectional statistical analysis, since the same donors could not be followed over many years. Abundant cord blood beta clonotypes had fewer insertions, young adult naive repertoires showed a similar but weaker trend, and memory repertoires showed no such trend.

V gives up 1 base and J gives up 1 base, and the segment between their germline ends measures 13 bases. From the cysteine up to the phenylalanine, the CDR3 has a length of 16 residues. Kept here is only the CDR3 DNA, which spans 48 bases and is read in frame from base 1. CDR1 and CDR2 are read off the germline V gene as SGHTA and FQGNSA. Preparation of the library involved 5' RACE. TCRdb lists the instrument as Illumina HiSeq 2000. Template switching introduced a universal primer binding site; the final cDNA contained a unique molecular identifier, enabling accurate counting of TCR cDNA molecules. Specific primers in the conserved constant-segment region were used to synthesize first-strand cDNA for TCR alpha and beta chains. To control for contamination, each cDNA library was double barcoded with a SMART-Mk sample barcode plus Illumina barcodes. TruSeq adapter sequences, together with Illumina sample barcodes, were added in two successive PCR steps. TCR alpha and beta cDNA libraries were sequenced on the Illumina HiSeq platform with custom primers. On the study's bioinformatics: Raw reads were processed with MiGEC to extract unique molecular identifiers, and MiXCR was used to determine CDR3 positions. Recombination models were inferred per individual with the repgenHMM and IGoR tools using an EM algorithm. Shared clonotypes were analyzed with the tcR package in R, and sharing was normalized by the product of cloneset sizes. Out-of-frame nonproductive sequences were analyzed to study raw recombination free of thymic and clonal selection effects. The raw public data were reprocessed by TCRdb itself: fastp quality trimming at Q25, MiXCR clonotype calling, in-frame beta chains only. Merged by CDR3 protein, the rows form single entries marked with the most common genes and DNA. These V and J calls originate from TCRdb's pipeline instead of the authors' own analysis. Within this sample are roughly 570,000 distinct CDR3 sequences, with more than 9% of them counted one time only. The ten largest clones take up around 3.2% of the sample.

Only healthy Caucasian donors were included. The twin cohort consisted of three pairs of female monozygotic twins, all aged about 18 to 30 years. RNA for TCR libraries was isolated from peripheral blood mononuclear cells. A word on this clonotype: Its antigen is still unknown. Base qualities are not provided; no much larger clone lies one nucleotide away.

The same sample was also studied in work on yellow fever vaccine responses in identical twins. The second study also describes: The authors reported that the T cell response to vaccination in identical twins appeared partly convergent and partly personalized. In identical twins, the study followed T cell clones that responded to the vaccine with precision.

Recombination linked TRBV7-2 to TRBJ2-5; TRBD2 might be the D gene, on 5 matching bases. This sequence was found in a woman younger than 30 in good health. Specimen: PBMCs. The bases are TGTGCCAGCAGCTTAGGAAGACTATCTCTCCAAGAGACCCAGTACTTC. Its coded protein is CASSLGRLSLQETQYF.